This T cell receptor (beta chain) came from a study of CD8 T cells in ankylosing spondylitis. As for this clonotype: No antigen is known for it.

TCRdb re-derived calls from the 5' RACE reads in MiXCR, one entry per CDR3 protein. The sample records approximately 240,000 distinct CDR3 sequences, roughly a quarter being singletons. The V segment lost 6 bases and the J segment 12 bases; nucleotides outside the gene matches: 12. The CDR3 length is 15 residues. Study outcomes and limitations: Reportedly, disease-linked clones are significantly enriched in ankylosing spondylitis patients' matched synovial fluid.

The chain carries TRBV12-3 or TRBV12-4 and TRBJ1-5; 12 positions match TRBD1. The sample consisted of blood, either unsorted or a sorted T cell fraction (not recorded which). The source is a male donor with ankylosing spondylitis or in good health (not recorded which). The CDR3 DNA is TGTGCCAGCAGCCAATGGGGGACAGGGGGCTTCCTCCAGCATTTT. Translation gives CASSQWGTGGFLQHF.